This T cell receptor (beta chain) was obtained from a study of blood T cell repertoires in COVID-19. For the study at large: Collection of acute and convalescent COVID-19 samples took place in the United States, Italy and Spain.

Using immunoSEQ multiplex PCR, the repertoire was profiled, and TCRdb retains in-frame clones only, with some absent. Found here are some 130,000 clones, 80% of them singletons; the top ten hold 1.9%. The V end lost 5 bases, the J end lost 7 bases, and 8 bases lay between the germline ends. Germline CDR1 PRHDT, CDR2 FYEKMQ (reference sequence). The CDR3 is made up of 11 amino acids. This clonotype was sampled from a man in his sixties or seventies with acute or convalescent COVID-19. This sequence joins TRBV13 and TRBJ2-5, with D possibly matching TRBD2 (5 bases). Sequencing input: peripheral blood. The CDR3 DNA sequence: TGTGCCAGCAGCACTAGTGGGACCCAGTACTTC. Its protein product is CASSTSGTQYF.